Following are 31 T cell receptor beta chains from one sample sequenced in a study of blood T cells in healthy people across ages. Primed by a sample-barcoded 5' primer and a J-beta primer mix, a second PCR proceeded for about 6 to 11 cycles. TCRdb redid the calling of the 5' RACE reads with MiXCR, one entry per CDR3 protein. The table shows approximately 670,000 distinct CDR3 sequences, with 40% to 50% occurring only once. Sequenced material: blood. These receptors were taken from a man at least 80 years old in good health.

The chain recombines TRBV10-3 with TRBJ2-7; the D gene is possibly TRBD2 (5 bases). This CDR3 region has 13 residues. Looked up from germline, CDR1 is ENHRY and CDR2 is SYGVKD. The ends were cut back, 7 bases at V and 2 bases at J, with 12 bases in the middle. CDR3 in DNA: TGTGCCATCACGGCGGGTTCTACCTACGAGCAGTACTTC. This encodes CAITAGSTYEQYF.

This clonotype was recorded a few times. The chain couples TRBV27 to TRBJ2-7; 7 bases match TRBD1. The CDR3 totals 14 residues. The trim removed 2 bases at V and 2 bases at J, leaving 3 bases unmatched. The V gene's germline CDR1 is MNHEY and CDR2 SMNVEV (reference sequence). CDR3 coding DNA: TGTGCCAGCAGTTTAGTGGGACAGCCCTACGAGCAGTACTTC. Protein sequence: CASSLVGQPYEQYF.

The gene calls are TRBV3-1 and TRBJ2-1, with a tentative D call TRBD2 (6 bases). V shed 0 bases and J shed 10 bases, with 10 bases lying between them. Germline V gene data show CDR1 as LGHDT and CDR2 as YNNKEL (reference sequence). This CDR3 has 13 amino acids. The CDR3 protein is CASSQDKAGEQFF. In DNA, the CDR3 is TGTGCCAGCAGCCAAGATAAGGCGGGGGAGCAGTTCTTC.

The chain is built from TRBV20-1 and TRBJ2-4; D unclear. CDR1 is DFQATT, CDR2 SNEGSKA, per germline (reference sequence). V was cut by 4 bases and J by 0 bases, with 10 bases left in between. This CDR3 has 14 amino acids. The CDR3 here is CSANEPLAKNIQYF. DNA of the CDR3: TGCAGTGCTAACGAGCCCCTAGCCAAAAACATTCAGTACTTC.

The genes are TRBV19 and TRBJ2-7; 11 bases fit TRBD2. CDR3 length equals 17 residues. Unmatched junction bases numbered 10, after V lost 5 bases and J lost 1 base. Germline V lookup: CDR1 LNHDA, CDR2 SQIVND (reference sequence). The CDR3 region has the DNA TGTGCCAGTAGTCTCCGGACTAGCGGGCAGCCTTCCTACGAGCAGTACTTC. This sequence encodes CASSLRTSGQPSYEQYF.

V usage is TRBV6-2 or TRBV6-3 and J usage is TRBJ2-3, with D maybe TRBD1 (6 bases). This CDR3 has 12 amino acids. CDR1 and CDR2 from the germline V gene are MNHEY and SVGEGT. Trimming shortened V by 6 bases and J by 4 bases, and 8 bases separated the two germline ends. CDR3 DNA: TGTGCCAGCAGGCCAGGGGCAGATACGCAGTATTTT. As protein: CASRPGADTQYF.

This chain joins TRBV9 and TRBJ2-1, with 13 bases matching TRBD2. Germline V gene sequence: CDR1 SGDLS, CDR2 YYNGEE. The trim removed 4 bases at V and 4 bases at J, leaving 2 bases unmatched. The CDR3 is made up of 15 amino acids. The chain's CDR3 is CASSTLAGGYNEQFF. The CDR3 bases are TGTGCCAGCAGCACACTAGCGGGGGGGTACAATGAGCAGTTCTTC.

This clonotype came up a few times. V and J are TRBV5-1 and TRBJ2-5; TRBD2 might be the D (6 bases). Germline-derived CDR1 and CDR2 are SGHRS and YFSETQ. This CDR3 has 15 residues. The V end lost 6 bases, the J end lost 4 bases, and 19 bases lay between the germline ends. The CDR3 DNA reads TGCGCCAGCAAGGAGGGCGGTTCGAGGGTAGAGACCCAGTACTTC. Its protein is CASKEGGSRVETQYF.

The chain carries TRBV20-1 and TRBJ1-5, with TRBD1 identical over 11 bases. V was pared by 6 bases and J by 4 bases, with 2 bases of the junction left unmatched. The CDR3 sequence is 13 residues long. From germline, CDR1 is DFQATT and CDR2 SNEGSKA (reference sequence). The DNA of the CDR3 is TGCAGTGCAGGGACAGGGGGTAATCAGCCCCAGCATTTT. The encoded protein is CSAGTGGNQPQHF.

CDR3 amino acids: CASSRLSGANVLTF. CDR3 DNA: TGTGCCAGCAGCAGACTATCTGGGGCCAACGTCCTGACTTTC. This chain links TRBV21-1 with TRBJ2-6; the DNA was not compared with TRBD2, the D call given in the table. TRBV21-1 is recorded as a pseudogene. This CDR3 has 14 amino acids.

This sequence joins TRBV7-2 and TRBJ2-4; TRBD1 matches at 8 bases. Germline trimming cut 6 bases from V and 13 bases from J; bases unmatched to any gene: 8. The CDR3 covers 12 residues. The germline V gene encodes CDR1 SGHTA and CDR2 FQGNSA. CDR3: CASSQGAWEQYF. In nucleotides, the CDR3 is TGTGCCAGCAGTCAGGGGGCGTGGGAGCAGTACTTC.

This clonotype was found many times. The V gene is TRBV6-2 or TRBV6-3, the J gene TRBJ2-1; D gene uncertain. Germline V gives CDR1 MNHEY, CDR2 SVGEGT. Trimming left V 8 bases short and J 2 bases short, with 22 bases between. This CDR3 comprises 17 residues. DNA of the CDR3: TGTGCCAGCGAAGAAGGGCCCTGGGCGGTAACCTACAATGAGCAGTTCTTC. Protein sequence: CASEEGPWAVTYNEQFF.

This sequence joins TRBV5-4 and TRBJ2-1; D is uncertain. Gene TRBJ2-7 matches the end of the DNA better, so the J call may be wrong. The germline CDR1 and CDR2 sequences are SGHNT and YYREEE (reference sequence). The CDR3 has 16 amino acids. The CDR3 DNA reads TGTGCCAGCAGCTTGGGTCATTCCACCTCCTACAATGAGCAGTACTTC. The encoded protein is CASSLGHSTSYNEQYF.

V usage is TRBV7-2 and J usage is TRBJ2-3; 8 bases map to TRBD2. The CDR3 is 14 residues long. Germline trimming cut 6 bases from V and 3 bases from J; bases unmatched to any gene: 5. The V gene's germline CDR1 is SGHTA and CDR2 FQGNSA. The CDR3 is CASRSSGGTDTQYF. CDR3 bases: TGTGCCAGCAGATCCAGCGGGGGAACAGATACGCAGTATTTT.

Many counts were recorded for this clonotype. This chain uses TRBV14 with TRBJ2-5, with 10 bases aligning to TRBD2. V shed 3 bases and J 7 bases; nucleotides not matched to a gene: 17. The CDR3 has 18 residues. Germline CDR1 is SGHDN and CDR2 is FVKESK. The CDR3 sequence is CASSQTPRVAGGLGTQYF. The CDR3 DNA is TGTGCCAGCAGCCAGACTCCCCGAGTAGCGGGAGGTTTAGGGACCCAGTACTTC.

CDR3 nucleotides: TGCAGCGCCGCCGGGACGGATTCCTACGAGCAGTACTTC. Its protein is CSAAGTDSYEQYF. The V call is TRBV29-1, the J call TRBJ2-7; D possibly matches TRBD1 or TRBD2 (5 bases each). The CDR3 loop spans 13 amino acids. The ends were cut back, 7 bases at V and 1 base at J, with 14 bases in the middle. Germline V gene lookup returns CDR1 SQVTM and CDR2 ANQGSEA.

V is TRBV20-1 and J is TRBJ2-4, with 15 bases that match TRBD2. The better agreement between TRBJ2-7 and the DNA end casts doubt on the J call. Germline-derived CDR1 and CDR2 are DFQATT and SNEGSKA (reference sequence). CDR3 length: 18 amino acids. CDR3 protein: CSARDSGTSGRFVDEQYF. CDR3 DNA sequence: TGCAGTGCTAGAGACTCCGGGACTAGCGGGAGGTTTGTGGACGAGCAGTACTTC.

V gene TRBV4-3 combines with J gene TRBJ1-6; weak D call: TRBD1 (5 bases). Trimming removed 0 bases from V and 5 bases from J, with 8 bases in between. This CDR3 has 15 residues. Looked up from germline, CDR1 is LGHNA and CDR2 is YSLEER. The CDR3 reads CASSQDPRDNSPLHF. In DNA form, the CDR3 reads TGCGCCAGCAGCCAAGACCCCAGGGATAATTCACCCCTCCACTTT.

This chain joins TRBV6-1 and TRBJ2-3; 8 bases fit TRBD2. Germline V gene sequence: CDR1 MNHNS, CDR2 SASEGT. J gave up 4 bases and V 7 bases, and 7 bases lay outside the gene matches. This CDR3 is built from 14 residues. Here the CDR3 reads CASTETSDADTQYF. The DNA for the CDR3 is TGTGCCAGCACAGAGACTAGCGATGCAGATACGCAGTATTTT.

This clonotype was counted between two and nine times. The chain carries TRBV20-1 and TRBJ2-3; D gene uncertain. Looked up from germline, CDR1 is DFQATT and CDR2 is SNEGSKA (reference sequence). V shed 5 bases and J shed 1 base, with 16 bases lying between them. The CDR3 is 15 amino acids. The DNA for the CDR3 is TGCAGTGCTCCCGAACCCAAACTTCGCACAGATACGCAGTATTTT. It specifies CSAPEPKLRTDTQYF.

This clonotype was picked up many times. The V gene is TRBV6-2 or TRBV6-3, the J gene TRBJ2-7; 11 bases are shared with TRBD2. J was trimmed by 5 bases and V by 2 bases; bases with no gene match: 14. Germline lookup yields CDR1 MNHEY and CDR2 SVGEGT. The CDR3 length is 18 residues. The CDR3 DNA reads TGTGCCAGCAGTTACGGCCAAAGGGCTAGCGGGAGGAATCACGAGCAGTACTTC. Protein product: CASSYGQRASGRNHEQYF.

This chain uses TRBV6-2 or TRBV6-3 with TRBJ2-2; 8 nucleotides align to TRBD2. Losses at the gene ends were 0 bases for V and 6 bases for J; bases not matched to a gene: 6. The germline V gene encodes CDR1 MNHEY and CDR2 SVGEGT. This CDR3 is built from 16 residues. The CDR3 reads CASSYSRLAGSGELFF. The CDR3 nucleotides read TGTGCCAGCAGTTACTCGAGGTTAGCGGGATCCGGGGAGCTGTTTTTT.

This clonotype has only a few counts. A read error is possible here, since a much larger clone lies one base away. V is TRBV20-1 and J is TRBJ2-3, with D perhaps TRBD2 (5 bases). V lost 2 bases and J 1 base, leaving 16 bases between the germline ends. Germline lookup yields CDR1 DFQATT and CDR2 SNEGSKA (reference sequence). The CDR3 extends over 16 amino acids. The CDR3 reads CSARSSGRAGTDTQYF. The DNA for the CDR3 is TGCAGTGCTAGAAGTTCCGGACGAGCGGGCACAGATACGCAGTATTTT.

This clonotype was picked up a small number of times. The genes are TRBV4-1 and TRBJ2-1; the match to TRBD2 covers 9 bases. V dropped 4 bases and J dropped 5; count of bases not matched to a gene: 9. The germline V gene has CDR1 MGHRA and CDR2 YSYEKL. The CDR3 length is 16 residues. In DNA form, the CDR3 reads TGCGCCAGCAGCCCCCTGCCTAGCGGGACCCACAATGAGCAGTTCTTC. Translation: CASSPLPSGTHNEQFF.

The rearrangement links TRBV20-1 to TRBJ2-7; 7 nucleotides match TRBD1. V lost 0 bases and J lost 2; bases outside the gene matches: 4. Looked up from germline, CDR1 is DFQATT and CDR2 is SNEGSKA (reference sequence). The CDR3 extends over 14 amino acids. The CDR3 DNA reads TGCAGTGCTAGAGAAGGGACAGTCCCCTACGAGCAGTACTTC. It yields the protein CSAREGTVPYEQYF.

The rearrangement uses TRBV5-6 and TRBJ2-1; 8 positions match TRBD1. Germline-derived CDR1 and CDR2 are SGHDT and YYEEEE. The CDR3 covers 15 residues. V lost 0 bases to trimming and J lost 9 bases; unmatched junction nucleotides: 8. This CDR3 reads CASSLDRTGSPEQFF. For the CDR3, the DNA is TGTGCCAGCAGCTTGGATAGGACAGGGTCCCCTGAGCAGTTCTTC.

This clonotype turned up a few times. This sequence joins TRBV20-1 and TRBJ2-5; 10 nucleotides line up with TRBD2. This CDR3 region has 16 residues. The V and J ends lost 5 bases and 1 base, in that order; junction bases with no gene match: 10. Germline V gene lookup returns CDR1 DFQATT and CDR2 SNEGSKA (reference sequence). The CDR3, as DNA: TGCAGTGCTGGGGTCCTAGCGGGAGTTCTCCAAGAGACCCAGTACTTC. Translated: CSAGVLAGVLQETQYF.

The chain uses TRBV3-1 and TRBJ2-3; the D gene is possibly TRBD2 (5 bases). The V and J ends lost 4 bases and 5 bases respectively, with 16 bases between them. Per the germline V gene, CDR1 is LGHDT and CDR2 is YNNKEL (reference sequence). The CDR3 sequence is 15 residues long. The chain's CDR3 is CASSRSDLYIDTQYF. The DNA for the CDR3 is TGTGCCAGCAGCCGATCGGACTTATACATAGATACGCAGTATTTT.

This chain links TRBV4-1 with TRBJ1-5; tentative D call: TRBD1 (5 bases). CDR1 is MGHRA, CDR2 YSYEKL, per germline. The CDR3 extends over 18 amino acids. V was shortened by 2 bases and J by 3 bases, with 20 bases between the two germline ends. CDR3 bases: TGCGCCAGCAGCCAAAGCCCCAGAGGAGGGGCCCTCAATCAGCCCCAGCATTTT. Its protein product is CASSQSPRGGALNQPQHF.

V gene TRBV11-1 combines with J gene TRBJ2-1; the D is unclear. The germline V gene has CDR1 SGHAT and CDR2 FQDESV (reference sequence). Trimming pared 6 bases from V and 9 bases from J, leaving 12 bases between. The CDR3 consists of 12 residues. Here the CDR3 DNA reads TGTGCCAGCAGTTTTAGGACGCGTGAGCAGTTCTTC. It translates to CASSFRTREQFF.

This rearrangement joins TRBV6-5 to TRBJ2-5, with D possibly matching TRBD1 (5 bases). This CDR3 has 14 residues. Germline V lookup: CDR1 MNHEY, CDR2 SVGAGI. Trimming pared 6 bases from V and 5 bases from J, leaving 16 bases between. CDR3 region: CASSPRTKGETQYF. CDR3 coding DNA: TGTGCCAGCAGCCCCCGGACAAAAGGGGAGACCCAGTACTTC.